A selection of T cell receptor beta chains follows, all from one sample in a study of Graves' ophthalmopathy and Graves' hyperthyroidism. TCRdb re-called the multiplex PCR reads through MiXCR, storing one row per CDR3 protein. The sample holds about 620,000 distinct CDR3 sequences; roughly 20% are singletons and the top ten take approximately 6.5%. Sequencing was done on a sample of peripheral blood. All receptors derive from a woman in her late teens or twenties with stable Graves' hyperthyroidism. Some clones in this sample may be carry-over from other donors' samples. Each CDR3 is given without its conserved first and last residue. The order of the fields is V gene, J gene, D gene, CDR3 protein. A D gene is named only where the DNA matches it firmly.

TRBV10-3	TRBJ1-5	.	AISESIRGFSGNQPQH
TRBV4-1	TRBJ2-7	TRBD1	ASSQGGGFGYEQY
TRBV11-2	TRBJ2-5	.	ASSLFGKETQY
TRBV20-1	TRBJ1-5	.	SAMGWSNQPQH
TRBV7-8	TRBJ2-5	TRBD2	ASSFRRGGLGETQY
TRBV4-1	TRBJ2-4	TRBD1	ASSLLQTGVRNIQY
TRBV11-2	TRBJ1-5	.	ASSPFPEGGSNQPQH
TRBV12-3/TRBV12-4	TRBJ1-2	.	ASSGRGDGYT
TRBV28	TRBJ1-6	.	ASSSGQQGGSPLH
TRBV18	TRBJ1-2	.	ASSPMGEGYGYT